The 4 T cell receptor beta chains below all came from one sample that was sequenced in a study of CD8+ T cells in alopecia areata. As to treatment: oral pan-JAK inhibitor, 5-10 mg twice daily. cDNA reverse transcribed from extracted RNA served as the sequencing template. Generated by immunoSEQ multiplex PCR, the TCRdb table keeps only in-frame clones and is missing some. The table lists about 160,000 clones, roughly 65% of them singletons, with around 0.91% in the top ten. Sequenced material: CD4+ T cells sorted from blood, taken at week 4, from a patient treated with tofacitinib. These receptors were obtained from a human donor with alopecia areata.

V is TRBV30 and J is TRBJ2-5; D is perhaps TRBD2 (7 bases). The CDR3 has 16 residues. Trimming cost V 0 bases and J 5 bases, with 19 bases left between them. CDR1 is GTSNPN and CDR2 is SVGIG in the germline V gene (reference sequence). In DNA form, the CDR3 reads TGTGCCTGGAGTGTAATATTTATGCGGGGGCTGGAGACCCAGTACTTC. Residues: CAWSVIFMRGLETQYF.

A single count supports this clone. The chain couples TRBV27 to TRBJ1-1, with TRBD1 matching 10 bases. The length of the CDR3 is 16 residues. The V and J ends lost 5 bases and 5 bases, in that order; junction bases with no gene match: 11. Germline lookup yields CDR1 MNHEY and CDR2 SMNVEV (reference sequence). The CDR3 loop is CASSPRGQGIGTEAFF. In DNA, the CDR3 is TGTGCCAGCAGTCCGCGGGGACAGGGGATAGGGACTGAAGCTTTCTTT.

This clone turned up a few times. This rearrangement joins TRBV2 to TRBJ1-6; TRBD1 is a possible D gene (5 bases). CDR1 and CDR2 from the germline V gene are SNHLY and FYNNEI. Trimming took off 4 bases at V and 10 bases at J, with 8 bases between the two ends. The CDR3 consists of 12 residues. CDR3 loop: CASSGGPSPLHF. For the CDR3, the DNA is TGTGCCAGCAGTGGGGGACCCTCACCCCTCCACTTT. The variable domain in full, completed from reference TRBV2 and TRBJ1-6, reads EPEVTQTPSHQVTQMGQEVILRCVPISNHLYFYWYRQILGQKVEFLVSFYNNEISEKSEIFDDQFSVERPDGSNFTLKIRSTKLEDSAMYFCASSGGPSPLHFGNGTRLTVT.

This rearrangement joins TRBV19 to TRBJ1-5; D is uncertain. This CDR3 is built from 13 residues. Germline V lookup: CDR1 LNHDA, CDR2 SQIVND (reference sequence). V dropped 4 bases and J dropped 6 bases, with 10 bases sitting between them. CDR3 in DNA: TGTGCCAGTAGTACTTCTGGGATTCAGCCCCAGCATTTT. Amino acids: CASSTSGIQPQHF.